These T cell receptor beta chains were read from a single sample in a study of regulatory T cells in long-lasting Graves disease. TCRdb processed the multiplex PCR reads anew with MiXCR; each CDR3 protein has one entry. This table has about 470,000 distinct CDR3 sequences, under 15% appearing once. These data are also associated with another study on T cells in Graves' hyperthyroidism and ophthalmopathy.

The sample here was peripheral blood mononuclear cells (PBMCs), taken at new diagnosis, from a patient treated with antithyroid drugs. The receptors come from a woman younger than 45 with Graves disease. Both conserved end residues are part of each CDR3. Each record gives: V gene, J gene, CDR3 protein.

TRBV6-1	TRBJ2-7	CASSPMVQGASYEQYF
TRBV9	TRBJ1-2	CASSVGPVPQGTSYGYTF
TRBV20-1	TRBJ2-1	CSALGLAEYNEQFF
TRBV27	TRBJ1-1	CASSLLDSSEAFF
TRBV6-1	TRBJ1-2	CASSVSGPGGYTF
TRBV20-1	TRBJ2-5	CSARGETTQETQYF
TRBV20-1	TRBJ2-2	CSARTGRGNTGELFF
TRBV5-1	TRBJ2-1	CASSLNLETGGSEQFF
TRBV20-1	TRBJ1-5	CSARIQGGSQPQHF
TRBV6-1	TRBJ1-1	CATAGAGTEAFF
TRBV18	TRBJ2-5	CASSPSGQVETQYF
TRBV15	TRBJ1-1	CATSSYRLLGAFF
TRBV29-1	TRBJ2-7	CSVEEREEGQYF
TRBV13	TRBJ2-3	CATTASTDTQYF
TRBV28	TRBJ1-5	CASSLGGTNQPQHF
TRBV12-5	TRBJ2-1	CASGLRGGESYNEQFF
TRBV11-2	TRBJ2-1	CASSFGTRPYNEQFF
TRBV5-1	TRBJ1-3	CASSFGGAANSGNTIYF
TRBV18	TRBJ2-1	CASSLYRGGSNEQFF
TRBV2	TRBJ2-1	CASSEQIRAGGGNEQFF
TRBV11-2	TRBJ2-7	CASSLNSGGSYEQYF
TRBV12-3/TRBV12-4	TRBJ2-7	CASSYDAPGLALYEQYF
TRBV20-1	TRBJ1-2	CSARASGFGTADYGYTF
TRBV6-1	TRBJ1-2	CASSTSQGGYGYTF
TRBV18	TRBJ1-1	CASSRDRGGNTEAFF
TRBV2	TRBJ2-7	CASSEVGVGGAEQYF
TRBV10-3	TRBJ1-3	CAIGASSGNTIYF
TRBV2	TRBJ1-1	CASIPWGTNTEAFF
TRBV24-1	TRBJ1-1	CATRTGGGDAFF
TRBV28	TRBJ2-7	CASSFRAEQYF
TRBV7-2	TRBJ2-3	CASSLAGGSGGTDTQYF
TRBV11-2	TRBJ2-7	CASSLTTGREQYF
TRBV24-1	TRBJ2-3	CATSDRRTGGTDTQYF
TRBV7-9	NA	CASSDMRAGETQYF
TRBV12-3/TRBV12-4	TRBJ1-5	CASSLMSANNQPQHF
TRBV7-9	TRBJ2-7	CASSSWPEGSNEQYF
TRBV4-1	TRBJ2-7	CASSQLAGGPRYEQYF
TRBV20-1	TRBJ1-5	CSARAGRQGGNQPQHF
TRBV9	TRBJ2-3	CASSVEAGPDTQYF
TRBV20-1	TRBJ2-7	CSATPFSGSYEQYF
TRBV6-2/TRBV6-3	TRBJ1-1	CASSYPAGGRGGEFEAFF
TRBV7-9	TRBJ2-6	CASSLVSSGANVLTF
TRBV12-3/TRBV12-4	TRBJ2-2	CASRKPNSGSGWTGELFF
TRBV28	TRBJ2-7	CASSFAGTGYYEQYF
TRBV7-2	TRBJ2-7	CASSLGMLAGGFRVPEQYF